The present T cell receptor (beta chain) was sequenced within a study of T cells in Graves' hyperthyroidism and ophthalmopathy (dated by TCRdb to about 2019). About the investigation overall: Peripheral blood samples were taken at initial diagnosis, before any treatment was given. Once sampling was done, hyperthyroidism patients were given methimazole at a starting dose of 30 mg daily, whereas ophthalmopathy patients were given high-dose intravenous methylprednisolone. To identify distinguishing TCR V-J signatures, a discovery cohort of about 100 patients was used, comprising 43 with Graves' ophthalmopathy and around 57 with stable Graves' hyperthyroidism. The study also compared thyroid tissue and blood T-cell repertoires from about six Graves' hyperthyroidism patients. The roughly 91 discovery patients were randomly divided into training and test sets at a 7:3 ratio. The paper describes TCR Vbeta CDR3 sequencing of 135 peripheral blood samples, made up of around 41 ophthalmopathy patients, roughly 72 hyperthyroidism patients and 17 progressor patients. Prospective prediction of ophthalmopathy was tested in an independent validation cohort consisting of fewer than 20 hyperthyroidism patients and 17 patients who later progressed to ophthalmopathy.

Cut back by 0 bases and 3 bases, the V and J ends lie 16 bases apart. Taken from the germline V gene, the CDR1 and CDR2 loops are SGDLS and YYNGEE. There are 16 amino acids in the CDR3, from cysteine to phenylalanine inclusive. CDR3 DNA is the only sequence kept; it has 48 bases, read in frame from the first base. What the research found in general, with its limitations: No statistical method was used to fix the sample size in advance, and group allocation was not hidden from the investigators. Most expanded thyroid clonotypes (frequency above 0.001) were also detected in blood, a finding suggesting that blood repertoires may reflect thyroid immune responses. Ophthalmopathy was separated from stable hyperthyroidism by a 13 V-J signature model, with over 85% sensitivity and approximately 81% specificity obtained in cross-validation and 80%/75% obtained in testing. In validation, progression to ophthalmopathy was predicted by the model with 65% to 71% sensitivity and approximately 78% specificity, a median of approximately 7.1 months before onset.

Stable Graves' hyperthyroidism was defined as no progression to ophthalmopathy during 18 months of follow-up. Hyperthyroidism patients were newly diagnosed, had a disease duration of under 2 months, and were aged 18 to 65 years. Patients with uncontrolled infections, other autoimmune diseases, pregnancy or lactation were excluded. Clinical symptoms, serum thyroxine and TRAb, thyroid ultrasound, and orbital computed tomography formed the basis for the diagnoses. PBMCs were isolated from about 10 ml of fresh peripheral blood by Ficoll-Paque density gradient centrifugation. Total RNA was extracted with Trizol reagent, and quality was checked on an Agilent 2100 Bioanalyzer. TCR beta CDR3 regions were amplified from RNA transcripts. A first-round RT-PCR of the TCR CDR3 used the HTBI primer set with the Qiagen OneStep RT-PCR kit. The libraries were constructed in a second round of multiplex PCR and then size-selected and purified. Libraries were sequenced paired-end with 100 bp reads on an Illumina HiSeq2000. Processing in the source paper ran as follows. SOAPnuke was used to process the raw data, throwing out any read that contained adapters or uncalled bases, had a mean Phred below 15, or lacked an exact constant-primer or identifier match. High-quality paired reads were merged using COPE v1.2.5, and each unique nucleotide sequence was defined as a clonotype. MiTCR v1.1 was used to align clonotypes to the IMGT TRBV, TRBD and TRBJ reference segments. The analysis was restricted to V-J combinations with a frequency above 0.0001, which together covered 99% to 99.2% of the repertoires. The TCS score was defined as the ratio of F50 (clonal expansion) to E x V (chaos), calculated using BLOSUM62-based TCRdist between CDR3 peptides within each V-J. Welch's t-statistics and random forest reduced around 510 V-J features to about 13, which were used in a naive Bayes classifier (R e1071). The public reads were reanalyzed by TCRdb: fastp trimming at Q25, MiXCR alignment, in-frame beta chains only. Records with the same CDR3 protein are collapsed into one entry carrying the most frequent genes and DNA. None of the V and J calls come from the authors' own analysis; TCRdb made them. Present in this sample are about 400,000 distinct CDR3 sequences, 15% of which were seen just once. Of the sample, roughly 33% falls within the top ten clones.

Notes on this clonotype: Its binding antigen is unknown. Base qualities were left out, and no much larger clone turns up one base away.

This receptor chain uses TRBV9 and TRBJ2-7; the D call is tentative, TRBD1 or TRBD2, as each matches 5 bases. The sample comprised blood. The clonotype comes from a woman in her thirties with Graves' hyperthyroidism. The encoded CDR3 is CASSVDAGGNYYEQYF. The nucleotide sequence reads TGTGCCAGCAGCGTAGATGCTGGGGGAAATTACTACGAGCAGTACTTC. Here the CDR3 is joined to the reference TRBV9 and TRBJ2-7 genes, and the full variable domain is: DSGVTQTPKHLITATGQRVTLRCSPRSGDLSVYWYQQSLDQGLQFLIQYYNGEERAKGNILERFSAQQFPDLHSELNLSSLELGDSALYFCASSVDAGGNYYEQYFGPGTRLTVT.